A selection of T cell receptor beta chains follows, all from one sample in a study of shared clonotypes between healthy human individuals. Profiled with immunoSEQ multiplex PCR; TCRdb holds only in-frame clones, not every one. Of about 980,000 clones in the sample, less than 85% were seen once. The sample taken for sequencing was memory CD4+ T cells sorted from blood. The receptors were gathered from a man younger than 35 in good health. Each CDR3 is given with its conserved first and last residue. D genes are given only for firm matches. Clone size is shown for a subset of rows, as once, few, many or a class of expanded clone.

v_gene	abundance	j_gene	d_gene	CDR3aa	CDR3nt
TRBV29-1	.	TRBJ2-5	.	CSVEEAGRTTQYF	TGCAGCGTTGAAGAGGCGGGGCGGACGACCCAGTACTTC
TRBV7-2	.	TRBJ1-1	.	CASSFGREAFF	TGTGCCAGCAGCTTTGGACGCGAAGCTTTCTTT
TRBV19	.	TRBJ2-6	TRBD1	CASSNRGLLSGANVLTF	TGTGCCAGTAGTAACAGGGGGTTACTCTCTGGGGCCAACGTCCTGACTTTC
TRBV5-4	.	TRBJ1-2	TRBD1	CASMWDPGGSGYGYTF	TGTGCCAGCATGTGGGACCCAGGGGGCTCGGGCTATGGCTACACCTTC
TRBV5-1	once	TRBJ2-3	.	CASSFLKGGRTDTQYF	TGCGCCAGCAGCTTCCTAAAGGGGGGACGCACAGATACGCAGTATTTT
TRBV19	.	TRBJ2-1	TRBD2	CASSPRTSGGSPMKQFF	TGTGCCAGTAGTCCCCGGACTAGCGGGGGGTCCCCAATGAAGCAGTTCTTC
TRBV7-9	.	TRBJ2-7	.	CASSPQRGTGYEQYF	TGTGCCAGCAGCCCACAGAGGGGCACGGGGTACGAGCAGTACTTC
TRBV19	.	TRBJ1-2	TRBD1	CASSVTGGYGYTF	TGTGCCAGTAGTGTTACAGGGGGTTATGGCTACACCTTC
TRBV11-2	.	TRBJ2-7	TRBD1	CASSLTGTGYYEQYF	TGTGCCAGCAGCTTAACCGGGACAGGTTACTACGAGCAGTACTTC
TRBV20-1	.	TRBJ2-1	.	CSASDYNEQFF	TGCAGTGCTAGCGACTACAATGAGCAGTTCTTC
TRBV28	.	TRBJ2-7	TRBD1	CASSWTGGRYEQYF	TGTGCCAGCTCATGGACAGGGGGAAGATACGAGCAGTACTTC
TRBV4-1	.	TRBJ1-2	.	CASSQDFYGYTF	TGCGCCAGCAGCCAAGATTTCTATGGCTACACCTTC
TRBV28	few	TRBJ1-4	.	CASSSSNEKLFF	TGTGCCAGCTCGTCTTCTAATGAAAAACTGTTTTTT
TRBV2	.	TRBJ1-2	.	CASSEAEGYGYTF	TGTGCCAGCAGTGAAGCGGAAGGGTATGGCTACACCTTC
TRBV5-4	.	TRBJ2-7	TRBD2	CASSVYSGGFDEQYF	TGTGCCAGCAGCGTTTATAGCGGGGGGTTTGACGAGCAGTACTTC
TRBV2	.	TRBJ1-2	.	CASTGFYGYTF	TGTGCCAGCACGGGGTTCTATGGCTACACCTTC
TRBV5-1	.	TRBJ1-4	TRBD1	CASSLGGTVNEKLFF	TGCGCCAGCAGCTTGGGTGGGACAGTAAATGAAAAACTGTTTTTT
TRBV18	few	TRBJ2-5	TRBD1	CASSRGTGGPQSETQYF	TGTGCCAGCTCACGGGGGACAGGGGGCCCTCAGTCAGAGACCCAGTACTTC
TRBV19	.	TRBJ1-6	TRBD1	CASKGQANSPLHF	TGTGCCAGTAAGGGACAGGCGAATTCACCCCTCCACTTT
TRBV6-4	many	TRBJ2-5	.	CASSEGRAAGETQYF	TGTGCCAGCAGTGAAGGACGGGCGGCAGGGGAGACCCAGTACTTC
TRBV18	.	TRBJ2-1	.	CASSPGQAGSFNEQFF	TGTGCCAGCTCACCGGGGCAGGCCGGCAGTTTTAATGAGCAGTTCTTC
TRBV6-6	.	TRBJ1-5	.	CASSLRTGSQPQHF	TGTGCCAGCAGTTTGCGGACCGGGAGTCAGCCCCAGCATTTT
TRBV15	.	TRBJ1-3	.	CATSRDRFSGNTIYF	TGTGCCACCAGCAGAGACAGGTTCTCTGGAAACACCATATATTTT
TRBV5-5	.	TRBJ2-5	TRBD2	CASSRTSGQETQYF	TGTGCCAGCAGCCGGACTAGCGGCCAAGAGACCCAGTACTTC
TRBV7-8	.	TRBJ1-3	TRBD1	CASSLEGATGNTIYF	TGTGCCAGCAGCTTAGAGGGGGCAACTGGAAACACCATATATTTT
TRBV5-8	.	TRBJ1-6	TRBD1	CASSPQGAMSPLHF	TGTGCCAGCAGCCCACAGGGGGCAATGTCACCCCTCCACTTT
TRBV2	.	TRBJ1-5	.	CASSLLWVAGSVENQPQHF	TGTGCCAGCAGTCTACTTTGGGTGGCAGGGAGTGTGGAGAATCAGCCCCAGCATTTT
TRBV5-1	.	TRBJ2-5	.	CASSLDASTETQYF	TGCGCCAGCAGCTTGGATGCCTCCACAGAGACCCAGTACTTC
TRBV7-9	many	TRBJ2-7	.	CASSLERAYEQYF	TGTGCCAGCAGCTTAGAGAGAGCCTACGAGCAGTACTTC
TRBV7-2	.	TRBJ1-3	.	CASSLAGDTIYF	TGTGCCAGCAGCTTGGCGGGGGACACCATATATTTT
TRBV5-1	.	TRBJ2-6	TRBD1	CASSPGQNSGANVLTF	TGCGCCAGCAGCCCGGGACAGAACTCTGGGGCCAACGTCCTGACTTTC
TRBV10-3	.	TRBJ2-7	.	CAISGEKYEQYF	TGTGCCATCAGTGGAGAGAAGTACGAGCAGTACTTC
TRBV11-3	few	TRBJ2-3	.	CASSLAWNRGTDTQYF	TGTGCCAGCAGCTTAGCTTGGAACAGGGGCACAGATACGCAGTATTTT
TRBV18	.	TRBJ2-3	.	CASSPQEYTQYF	TGTGCCAGCTCACCTCAGGAGTATACGCAGTATTTT
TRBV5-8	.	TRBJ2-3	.	CASSLGLASDTQYF	TGTGCCAGCAGCCTGGGACTGGCTTCAGATACGCAGTATTTT
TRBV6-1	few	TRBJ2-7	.	CASSEQRVEQYF	TGTGCCAGCAGTGAACAAAGGGTGGAGCAGTACTTC
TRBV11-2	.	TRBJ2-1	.	CASSLGEAGEQFF	TGTGCCAGCAGCTTGGGGGAAGCAGGGGAGCAGTTCTTC
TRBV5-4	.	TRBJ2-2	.	CASSLGQGQNTGELFF	TGTGCCAGCAGCTTGGGCCAGGGGCAGAACACCGGGGAGCTGTTTTTT